These T cell receptor beta chains were read from a single sample in a study of blood T cell repertoires in COVID-19. The protocol was immunoSEQ multiplex PCR, while the TCRdb copy is restricted to in-frame clones and leaves out a portion. The data contain about 61,000 clones, approximately 83% of them singletons. The sample consisted of peripheral blood. These receptors all come from a human donor in a cohort sampled during active COVID-19. CDR3s include the opening cysteine and the closing phenylalanine or tryptophan. D genes are given only for firm matches. A clone size is listed for some rows: how often the clone was seen (once, few, many), or a class if it is expanded.

. | TRBJ2-3 | TRBV5-4 | . | TGTGCCAGCAGCTTGGGTCCCATCAGCGGTTACCTCACAGATACGCAGTATTTT | CASSLGPISGYLTDTQYF
. | TRBJ1-6 | TRBV6-6 | . | TGTGCCAGCACCGCGGGGGGGACCTCCTATAATTCACCCCTCCACTTT | CASTAGGTSYNSPLHF
. | TRBJ2-7 | TRBV5-5 | . | TGTGCCAGCAGCTTTGGAGTGGGGCTTAACTACGAGCAGTACTTC | CASSFGVGLNYEQYF
. | TRBJ2-1 | TRBV7-9 | . | TGTGCCAGCAGCTTAGTCGAGCGCTCCTACAATGAGCAGTTCTTC | CASSLVERSYNEQFF
. | TRBJ2-2 | TRBV7-3 | . | TGTGCCAGCAGCTTAGAACCCCGGACCGGGGAGCTGTTTTTT | CASSLEPRTGELFF
. | TRBJ1-6 | TRBV25-1 | . | TGTGCCAGCAGTGACCGACAGGTGACTAATTCACCCCTCCACTTT | CASSDRQVTNSPLHF
TRBD2 | TRBJ2-1 | TRBV12-3/TRBV12-4 | few | TGTGCCAGCAGCAGGACTAGTTATGAGCAGTTCTTC | CASSRTSYEQFF
. | TRBJ1-4 | TRBV9 | . | TGTGCCAGCAGCCCCCGGGGGGACGGACCTCGTGGAAAACTGTTTTTT | CASSPRGDGPRGKLFF
TRBD1 | TRBJ2-1 | TRBV7-9 | few | TGTGCCAGCAGCTCGGGACAGACCTCCTACAATGAGCAGTTCTTC | CASSSGQTSYNEQFF
. | TRBJ2-7 | TRBV15 | once | TGTGCCACCAGCAGAGAAGTAGTCAGCGCCGAGCAGTACTTC | CATSREVVSAEQYF
TRBD1 | TRBJ1-2 | TRBV27 | . | TGTGCCAGCCGGGACAGGTATTCCGATGGCTACACCTTC | CASRDRYSDGYTF
. | TRBJ2-2 | TRBV19 | . | TGTGCCAGTAGGGCGGGAACGAACACCGGGGAGCTGTTTTTT | CASRAGTNTGELFF
. | TRBJ1-1 | TRBV12-3/TRBV12-4 | . | TGTGCCAGCAGAACACGGGGAAACACTGAAGCTTTCTTT | CASRTRGNTEAFF
TRBD1 | TRBJ1-1 | TRBV6-5 | . | TGTGCCAGCAGTACCTCACAGGGGCTGACTTTCTTT | CASSTSQGLTFF
. | TRBJ2-1 | TRBV27 | . | TGTGCCAGCAGTCCCCGACTAGATCATGAGCAGTTCTTC | CASSPRLDHEQFF
. | TRBJ2-1 | TRBV6-6 | . | TGTGCCAGCAGTGGCCGCGGCTACAATGAGCAGTTCTTC | CASSGRGYNEQFF
. | TRBJ2-2 | TRBV28 | . | TGTGCCAGCAGGGCGGGGTACACCGGGGAGCTGTTTTTT | CASRAGYTGELFF
. | TRBJ1-4 | TRBV7-8 | . | TGTGCCAGCAGCCGCGTAGAGACTAATGAAAAACTGTTTTTT | CASSRVETNEKLFF
TRBD2 | TRBJ2-1 | TRBV3-1/TRBV3-2 | . | TGTGCCAGCAGCCATCCGGGACTAGGGGGGAATGAGCAGTTCTTC | CASSHPGLGGNEQFF
TRBD1 | TRBJ2-7 | TRBV28 | . | TGTGCCATCACAACAGGGGCGAGGAGCTCCTACGAGCAGTACTTC | CAITTGARSSYEQYF
. | TRBJ2-7 | TRBV11-3 | . | TGTGCCAGCAGCTCTGGGAGCAAGCAGTACTTC | CASSSGSKQYF
. | TRBJ2-7 | TRBV28 | . | TGTGCCAGCAAGACTGAGCCCTACGAGCAGTACTTC | CASKTEPYEQYF
TRBD1 | TRBJ1-6 | TRBV10-3 | . | TGTGCCATCAGGACAGGGAATTCACCCCTCCACTTT | CAIRTGNSPLHF
TRBD2 | TRBJ2-1 | TRBV19 | . | TGTGCCAGTAGTATAGACCCTCCGGGACTACCTTTCTACAATGAGCAGTTCTTC | CASSIDPPGLPFYNEQFF
. | TRBJ2-1 | TRBV18 | . | TGTGCCAGCTCACCACCAAGGGGTACGCACAATGAGCAGTTCTTC | CASSPPRGTHNEQFF
TRBD1 | TRBJ2-3 | TRBV7-9 | once | TGTGCCAGCAGCTCCCGGGACAGGGGGCGGACAGATACGCAGTATTTT | CASSSRDRGRTDTQYF
. | TRBJ1-1 | TRBV6-6 | . | TGTGCCAGCAGTCGACCTAGGAGGGGTACTGAAGCTTTCTTT | CASSRPRRGTEAFF
. | TRBJ1-2 | TRBV5-1 | few | TGCGCCAGCAGCTTAAACGGGAATAACTATGGCTACACCTTC | CASSLNGNNYGYTF
. | TRBJ2-1 | TRBV7-3 | . | TGTGCCAGCAGCTTAAGCGGCGGAAATGAGCAGTTCTTC | CASSLSGGNEQFF
TRBD1 | TRBJ2-5 | TRBV18 | . | TGTGCCAGCTCGGACAGGGTGATAGAGACCCAGTACTTC | CASSDRVIETQYF
TRBD2 | TRBJ2-7 | TRBV3-1/TRBV3-2 | . | TGTGCCAGCAGAAAATTCAGCGGGGTCGGCGAGCAGTACTTC | CASRKFSGVGEQYF
TRBD2 | TRBJ2-5 | TRBV24-1 | . | TGTGCCACCAGTGACCCCCTCGGGAGCGGGAGTGCCGAGACCCAGTACTTC | CATSDPLGSGSAETQYF
. | TRBJ1-4 | TRBV28 | . | TGTGCCAGCAGCCGTCGACAGACGAATGAAAAACTGTTTTTT | CASSRRQTNEKLFF
TRBD2 | TRBJ2-3 | TRBV4-1 | . | TGCGCCAGCAGCCAAGCCGGGGCGGGAGGTGATACGCAGTATTTT | CASSQAGAGGDTQYF
. | TRBJ1-2 | TRBV5-5 | . | TGTGCCAGCAGCTTGGGGGACACCCTCGCCTATGGCTACACCTTC | CASSLGDTLAYGYTF
. | TRBJ1-5 | TRBV5-5 | . | TGTGCCAGCAGCTCAGGTACTCAAGACAATCAGCCCCAGCATTTT | CASSSGTQDNQPQHF
. | TRBJ1-4 | TRBV27 | . | TGTGCCAGCAGCCGGGGGGGCAGTGAAAAACTGTTTTTT | CASSRGGSEKLFF
. | TRBJ2-7 | TRBV15 | . | TGTGCCACCAGCAGAGGGGGACATAACTCCTACGAGCAGTACTTC | CATSRGGHNSYEQYF
TRBD2 | TRBJ2-5 | TRBV24-1 | . | TGTGCCACCAGTGGGGCTAGCGGACCATTCTTACAAGAGACCCAGTACTTC | CATSGASGPFLQETQYF
TRBD1 | TRBJ2-1 | TRBV5-1 | . | TGCGCCAGCACCAGGACCGGCAGGGGGAATGAGCAGTTCTTC | CASTRTGRGNEQFF
TRBD1 | TRBJ2-7 | TRBV29-1 | . | TGCAGCGTTTGTCCGGGACAGGGGAAGTATGAGCAGTACTTC | CSVCPGQGKYEQYF
. | TRBJ2-5 | TRBV6-5 | . | TGTGCCAGCAGGTTCGGGGTTCAAGAGACCCAGTACTTC | CASRFGVQETQYF
. | TRBJ1-5 | TRBV28 | . | TGTGCCAGCAGATCGGGGGGGGAAAGTCAGCCCCAGCATTTT | CASRSGGESQPQHF
. | TRBJ1-5 | TRBV11-2 | . | TGTGCCAGCAGCCGGAAGACAGACCACCCCAGCAATCAGCCCCAGCATTTT | CASSRKTDHPSNQPQHF
. | TRBJ1-6 | TRBV5-5 | . | TGTGCCAGCAGTTCGGGAGGGGCCGGGGGAAATTCACCCCTCCACTTT | CASSSGGAGGNSPLHF
TRBD1 | TRBJ2-1 | TRBV9 | . | TGTGCCAGCAGCTTTAGACCAGGGGGCACCTACAATGAGCAGTTCTTC | CASSFRPGGTYNEQFF
TRBD1 | TRBJ2-3 | TRBV28 | . | TGTGCCAGCACCCTGCTCCCGGGACAGACGGATACGCAGTATTTT | CASTLLPGQTDTQYF
TRBD1 | TRBJ1-4 | TRBV4-3 | . | TGCGCCAGCAGCCAAGATAACAGGGGGAGCGGAAAACTGTTTTTT | CASSQDNRGSGKLFF
. | TRBJ2-1 | TRBV15 | . | TGTGCCACCAGCAGAGCTCCCCCTTCCTCCTACAATGAGCAGTTCTTC | CATSRAPPSSYNEQFF
. | TRBJ1-2 | TRBV6-6 | . | TGTGCCAGCAGTTACCCAACGGGGTACCGGGTCTATGGCTACACCTTC | CASSYPTGYRVYGYTF